This T cell receptor beta chain was profiled in a study of cytomegalovirus exposure and HLA in healthy donors. The PCR used 60 Vbeta and 13 Jbeta primers. Original data processing: In a later analysis, 60 million to 90 million unique TCR beta chains included roughly 11 million shared by two or more donors. Clones were sequenced by immunoSEQ multiplex PCR, and TCRdb holds only the in-frame ones, with some missing. That table furnishes V, J and clone size, whereas the DNA furnished D and trimming. The specimen's table records approximately 180,000 clones. CDR1 SEHNR and CDR2 FQNEAQ come from the germline V gene (reference sequence). The V end was cut by 3 bases, the J end by 0 bases, with 17 bases between. CDR3 length: 18 residues.

Sequencing used PBMCs. This TCR was recovered from a man between 25 and 39 years old in good health and CMV-seronegative. This chain links TRBV7-9 with TRBJ2-2; maybe TRBD1 (5 bases). In nucleotides, the CDR3 is TGTGCCAGCAGCTTTGTTCTGGGGCGCGAAACGAACACCGGGGAGCTGTTTTTT. This sequence encodes CASSFVLGRETNTGELFF. Together with reference TRBV7-9 and TRBJ2-2, the CDR3 gives the full variable domain: DTGVSQNPRHKITKRGQNVTFRCDPISEHNRLYWYRQTLGQGPEFLTYFQNEAQLEKSRLLSDRFSAERPKGSFSTLEIQRTEQGDSAMYLCASSFVLGRETNTGELFFGEGSRLTVL.